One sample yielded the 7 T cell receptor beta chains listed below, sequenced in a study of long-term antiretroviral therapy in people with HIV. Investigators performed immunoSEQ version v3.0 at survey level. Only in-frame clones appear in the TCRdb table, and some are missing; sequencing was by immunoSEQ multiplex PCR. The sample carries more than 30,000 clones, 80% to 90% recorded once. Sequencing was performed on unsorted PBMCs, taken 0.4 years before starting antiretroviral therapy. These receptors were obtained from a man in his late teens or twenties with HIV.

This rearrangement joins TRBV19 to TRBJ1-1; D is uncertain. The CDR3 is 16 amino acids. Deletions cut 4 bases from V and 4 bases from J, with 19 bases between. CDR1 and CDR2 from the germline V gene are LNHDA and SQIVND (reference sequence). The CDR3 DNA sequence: TGTGCCAGTAGTAGCGGATCGGGCCGACTTGGCACTGAAGCTTTCTTT. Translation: CASSSGSGRLGTEAFF.

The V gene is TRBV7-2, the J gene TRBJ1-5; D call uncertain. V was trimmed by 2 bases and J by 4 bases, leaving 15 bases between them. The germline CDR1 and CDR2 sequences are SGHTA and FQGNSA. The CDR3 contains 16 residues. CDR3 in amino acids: CASSLYAGTLNQPQHF. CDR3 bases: TGTGCCAGCAGCTTATACGCTGGTACCCTTAATCAGCCCCAGCATTTT.

CDR3 protein: CASSAIQENTEAFF. The CDR3 bases are TGTGCCAGCTCTGCGATTCAGGAGAACACTGAAGCTTTCTTT. The gene calls are TRBV18 and TRBJ1-1; D call uncertain. CDR3 size: 14 residues. V was pared by 6 bases and J by 1 base, with 12 bases between. CDR1 is KGHSH, CDR2 LQKENI, per germline.

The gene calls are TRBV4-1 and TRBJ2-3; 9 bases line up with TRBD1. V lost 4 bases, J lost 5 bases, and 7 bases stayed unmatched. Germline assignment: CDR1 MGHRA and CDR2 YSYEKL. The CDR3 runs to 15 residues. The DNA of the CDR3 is TGCGCCAGCAGCCTACCGGGACAGGGAATAGATACGCAGTATTTT. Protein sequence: CASSLPGQGIDTQYF.

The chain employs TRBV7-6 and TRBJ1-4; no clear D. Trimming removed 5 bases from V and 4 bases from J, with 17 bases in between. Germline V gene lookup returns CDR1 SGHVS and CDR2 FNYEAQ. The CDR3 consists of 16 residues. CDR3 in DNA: TGTGCCAGCAGCCCCTTCGGCCGGCAGATTAATGAAAAACTGTTTTTT. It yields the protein CASSPFGRQINEKLFF.

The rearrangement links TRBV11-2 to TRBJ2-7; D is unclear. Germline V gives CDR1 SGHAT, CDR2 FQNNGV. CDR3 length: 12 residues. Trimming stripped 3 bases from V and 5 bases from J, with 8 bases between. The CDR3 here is CASSFRTHEQYF. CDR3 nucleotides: TGTGCCAGCAGCTTCCGTACCCACGAGCAGTACTTC.

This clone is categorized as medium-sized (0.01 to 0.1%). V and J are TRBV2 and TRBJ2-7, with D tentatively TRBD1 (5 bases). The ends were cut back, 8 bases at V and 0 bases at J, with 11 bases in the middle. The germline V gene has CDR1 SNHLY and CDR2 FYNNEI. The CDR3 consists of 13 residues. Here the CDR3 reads CASYADSSYEQYF. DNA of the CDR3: TGTGCCAGCTACGCTGACAGCTCCTACGAGCAGTACTTC.